Listed below are T cell receptor beta chains from one sample, sequenced in a study of blood T cell repertoires in COVID-19. Clones were sequenced by immunoSEQ multiplex PCR, and TCRdb holds only the in-frame ones, with some missing. In the table there are roughly 60,000 clones, approximately 77% of which are singletons. Sequenced material: peripheral blood. The source of these receptors is a human donor in a cohort sampled during active COVID-19. CDR3s include the opening cysteine and the closing phenylalanine or tryptophan. Fields, in order: V gene, D gene, J gene, clone size, CDR3 DNA, CDR3 protein. The D gene is left open where the match is weak. Clone size is shown for a subset of rows, as once, few, many or a class of expanded clone.

V: TRBV4-2; D: .; J: TRBJ2-2; size: .; DNA: TGTGCCAGCAGCTACGACCAGGGCACCGGGGAGCTGTTTTTT; CDR3: CASSYDQGTGELFF
V: TRBV5-5; D: .; J: TRBJ1-5; size: .; DNA: TGTGCCAGCAGCCTGCAGTCTCTTAGCAATCAGCCCCAGCATTTT; CDR3: CASSLQSLSNQPQHF
V: TRBV15; D: TRBD1; J: TRBJ1-2; size: .; DNA: TGTGCCACCAGCAGGGGTGGACAGGGGAAGGTCGGCTACACCTTC; CDR3: CATSRGGQGKVGYTF
V: TRBV4-2; D: .; J: TRBJ2-7; size: .; DNA: TGTGCCAGCAGCCAAGGTCTAGGCGGGCCATACGAGCAGTACTTC; CDR3: CASSQGLGGPYEQYF
V: TRBV28; D: .; J: TRBJ1-5; size: .; DNA: TGTGCCAGCATCCCCCCGGTGCGTCTGAGCAATCAGCCCCAGCATTTT; CDR3: CASIPPVRLSNQPQHF
V: TRBV28; D: TRBD1; J: TRBJ2-3; size: .; DNA: TGTGCCAGCAGTTCGACAGGGGGCCGGAGCACAGATACGCAGTATTTT; CDR3: CASSSTGGRSTDTQYF
V: TRBV6-2/TRBV6-3; D: .; J: TRBJ1-2; size: .; DNA: TGTGCCAGCAGGCCTCCTACAGGGTCTTCTAACTATGGCTACACCTTC; CDR3: CASRPPTGSSNYGYTF
V: TRBV6-5; D: .; J: TRBJ1-1; size: few; DNA: TGTGCCAGCAGTTACCGTACTATCACTGAAGCTTTCTTT; CDR3: CASSYRTITEAFF
V: TRBV25-1; D: .; J: TRBJ1-6; size: .; DNA: TGTGCCAGCAGCTCGGGATTGGGGGGTAATTCACCCCTCCACTTT; CDR3: CASSSGLGGNSPLHF
V: TRBV10-3; D: TRBD2; J: TRBJ2-1; size: .; DNA: TGTGCCATCAGACTAGCGGGGACCGGTGAGCAGTTCTTC; CDR3: CAIRLAGTGEQFF
V: TRBV7-3; D: TRBD1; J: TRBJ2-7; size: few; DNA: TGTGCCAGCAGCCCGGGACAGGGTGCCAACGAGCAGTACTTC; CDR3: CASSPGQGANEQYF
V: TRBV23-1; D: .; J: TRBJ2-3; size: .; DNA: TGCGCCAGCAGTCAGGGTGGGGCAGATCGTAAGTCTAGCACAGATACGCAGTATTTT; CDR3: CASSQGGADRKSSTDTQYF
V: TRBV4-2; D: .; J: TRBJ2-7; size: few; DNA: TGTGCCAGCAGCCCGCTAGATACCCACGAGCAGTACTTC; CDR3: CASSPLDTHEQYF
V: TRBV10-3; D: TRBD1; J: TRBJ1-2; size: once; DNA: TGTGCCATCAAAGACAGGGGGGACTATGGCTACACCTTC; CDR3: CAIKDRGDYGYTF
V: TRBV10-3; D: .; J: TRBJ1-2; size: .; DNA: TGTGCCACCTCGACAGCTAACTATGGCTACACCTTC; CDR3: CATSTANYGYTF
V: TRBV19; D: .; J: TRBJ2-7; size: .; DNA: TGTGCCAGTAGTCCCTTTGGAGGGTACGAGCAGTACTTC; CDR3: CASSPFGGYEQYF
V: TRBV19; D: TRBD1; J: TRBJ2-7; size: .; DNA: TGTGCCAACCGGGACAGGGCCTACGAGCAGTACTTC; CDR3: CANRDRAYEQYF
V: TRBV5-4; D: .; J: TRBJ2-3; size: .; DNA: TGTGCCAGCAGCTCGGAGCTCACTAGCACAGATACGCAGTATTTT; CDR3: CASSSELTSTDTQYF
V: TRBV2; D: TRBD1; J: TRBJ2-1; size: few; DNA: TGTGCCAGGGGACAGACCAATGAGCAGTTCTTC; CDR3: CARGQTNEQFF
V: TRBV6-5; D: .; J: TRBJ2-7; size: .; DNA: TGTGCCAGCAGTCCTTCAGTATCGAGGCACTACGAGCAGTACTTC; CDR3: CASSPSVSRHYEQYF
V: TRBV6-5; D: .; J: TRBJ1-3; size: .; DNA: TGTGCCAGCAGGGGGGCTGCTGGAAACACCATATATTTT; CDR3: CASRGAAGNTIYF
V: TRBV7-9; D: TRBD2; J: TRBJ2-1; size: .; DNA: TGTGCCAGCAGCTTAGAACGGACTAGCGGAAACAATGAGCAGTTCTTC; CDR3: CASSLERTSGNNEQFF
V: TRBV5-1; D: .; J: TRBJ1-4; size: .; DNA: TGCGCCAGCACCGTGGGGCAGGCTAATGAAAAACTGTTTTTT; CDR3: CASTVGQANEKLFF
V: TRBV27; D: .; J: TRBJ2-3; size: .; DNA: TGTGCCAGCAGTTTATACGGGAGTCTGCCAGATACGCAGTATTTT; CDR3: CASSLYGSLPDTQYF
V: TRBV5-1; D: TRBD1; J: TRBJ1-1; size: few; DNA: TGCGCCAGCAGCTTGGACCCGGGACAGCTACCCTCGATGAACACTGAAGCTTTCTTT; CDR3: CASSLDPGQLPSMNTEAFF
V: TRBV5-1; D: .; J: TRBJ1-1; size: .; DNA: TGCGCCAGCAGCCCGACCGGAGGGCTGCACACTGAAGCTTTCTTT; CDR3: CASSPTGGLHTEAFF
V: TRBV10-3; D: TRBD1; J: TRBJ1-1; size: .; DNA: TGTGCCATCAGCCCCGGGACAGGGCTGGGGAACACTGAAGCTTTCTTT; CDR3: CAISPGTGLGNTEAFF
V: TRBV29-1; D: .; J: TRBJ2-5; size: .; DNA: TGCAGCGTTGATAGCAGGGATCGGGAGACCCAGTACTTC; CDR3: CSVDSRDRETQYF
V: TRBV5-1; D: .; J: TRBJ1-4; size: .; DNA: TGCGCCAGCAGTCCTGGACAGCCTAATGAAAAACTGTTTTTT; CDR3: CASSPGQPNEKLFF
V: TRBV3-1/TRBV3-2; D: TRBD1; J: TRBJ2-2; size: .; DNA: TGTGCCAGCAGCCAACACTCGACCCCCGGGACAGATACACCCGGGGAGCTGTTTTTT; CDR3: CASSQHSTPGTDTPGELFF
V: TRBV5-1; D: TRBD1; J: TRBJ2-7; size: .; DNA: TGCGCCAGCAGCCCGCGTGGGGACAGGTCGACCTACGAGCAGTACTTC; CDR3: CASSPRGDRSTYEQYF
V: TRBV5-1; D: .; J: TRBJ1-3; size: .; DNA: TGCGCCAGCAGCTTGGAGCCAGGGGTTGGAAACACCATATATTTT; CDR3: CASSLEPGVGNTIYF
V: TRBV5-1; D: TRBD1; J: TRBJ2-3; size: .; DNA: TGCGCCAGCAGGAGTGAGGGACAGAGCACAGATACGCAGTATTTT; CDR3: CASRSEGQSTDTQYF
V: TRBV3-1/TRBV3-2; D: .; J: TRBJ2-5; size: few; DNA: TGTGCCAGCAGCCCCGGGGAGCGGGAGACCCAGTACTTC; CDR3: CASSPGERETQYF
V: TRBV7-2; D: TRBD1; J: TRBJ2-2; size: .; DNA: TGTGCCAGCAGCTTAGGTCCGGGACAGGGGCGGTACGGGGAGCTGTTTTTT; CDR3: CASSLGPGQGRYGELFF
V: TRBV3-1/TRBV3-2; D: TRBD1; J: TRBJ1-4; size: .; DNA: TGTGCCAGCAGCCAGGCCATCTGGACAGGGCGGGGAGCTAATGAAAAACTGTTTTTT; CDR3: CASSQAIWTGRGANEKLFF
V: TRBV10-3; D: .; J: TRBJ2-7; size: .; DNA: TGTGCCATCAGTGAAAGACAGAACTACGAGCAGTACTTC; CDR3: CAISERQNYEQYF
V: TRBV29-1; D: .; J: TRBJ1-2; size: .; DNA: TGCAGCGTTGAAGAACAGTTATATGGCTACACCTTC; CDR3: CSVEEQLYGYTF
V: TRBV4-3; D: .; J: TRBJ2-3; size: .; DNA: TGCGCCAGCAGCCAAGATCCATACAGAACCAGCACAGATACGCAGTATTTT; CDR3: CASSQDPYRTSTDTQYF
V: TRBV14; D: .; J: TRBJ2-7; size: .; DNA: TGTGCCAGCAGCCAGGCAGGGAACTCCTACGAGCAGTACTTC; CDR3: CASSQAGNSYEQYF
V: TRBV5-1; D: .; J: TRBJ2-7; size: .; DNA: TGCGCCAGCAGCTTGGCGGGTGAAAGCTACGAGCAGTACTTC; CDR3: CASSLAGESYEQYF
V: TRBV2; D: TRBD1; J: TRBJ1-6; size: .; DNA: TGTGCCAGCAGCGTGGGACAGGCCCATTCACCCCTCCACTTT; CDR3: CASSVGQAHSPLHF
V: TRBV2; D: .; J: TRBJ1-5; size: many; DNA: TGTGCCAGCAGTGAGTGGGAGAATCAGCCCCAGCATTTT; CDR3: CASSEWENQPQHF
V: TRBV11-3; D: .; J: TRBJ2-3; size: .; DNA: TGTGCCAGCAGCTTAGAAGGCAGGGGTACAGATACGCAGTATTTT; CDR3: CASSLEGRGTDTQYF
V: TRBV7-2; D: .; J: TRBJ2-1; size: once; DNA: TGTGCCAGCAGCTTAGGAGGGGGAACCTACAATGAGCAGTTCTTC; CDR3: CASSLGGGTYNEQFF
V: TRBV5-6; D: .; J: TRBJ1-3; size: .; DNA: TGTGCCAGCAGCCCCTCAGCGATCTCTGGAAACACCATATATTTT; CDR3: CASSPSAISGNTIYF
V: TRBV5-1; D: TRBD2; J: TRBJ2-5; size: .; DNA: TGCGCCAGCGCAGCGGGGGGGCAAGAGACCCAGTACTTC; CDR3: CASAAGGQETQYF
V: TRBV18; D: .; J: TRBJ2-3; size: .; DNA: TGTGCCAGCTCACCGGTTCCAGGAAGCACAGATACGCAGTATTTT; CDR3: CASSPVPGSTDTQYF
V: TRBV6-1; D: .; J: TRBJ1-6; size: .; DNA: TGTGCCAGCAGTGAAGCGGGACACCCAAATTCACCCCTCCACTTT; CDR3: CASSEAGHPNSPLHF
V: TRBV18; D: TRBD1; J: TRBJ1-4; size: .; DNA: TGTGCCAGCTCGCGTCCGGGACAGGGTAATGAAAAACTGTTTTTT; CDR3: CASSRPGQGNEKLFF
V: TRBV12-3/TRBV12-4; D: TRBD1; J: TRBJ2-7; size: .; DNA: TGTGCCAGCAGGTGGACAGGAGCCTACGAGCAGTACTTC; CDR3: CASRWTGAYEQYF
V: TRBV19; D: TRBD2; J: TRBJ2-7; size: few; DNA: TGTGCCAGTAGTATAGATGCGGGAGGGACCTACGAGCAGTACTTC; CDR3: CASSIDAGGTYEQYF